This T cell receptor beta chain came from a study of blood T cell repertoires in COVID-19. Study details: The cDNA or gDNA used as material had been derived from T cells, B-cell-depleted T cells, or PBMCs.

In the authors' workflow: For nucleated cells, counts were estimated from reference gene primer amplification. TCRdb's copy holds only in-frame clones and misses some; the assay was immunoSEQ multiplex PCR. V, J and clone size are taken as reported in that table, and D and trimming were inferred from the DNA itself. The sample records approximately 62,000 clones, around 89% being singletons. The CDR3 consists of 16 residues. Germline CDR1 and CDR2: SEHNR and FQNEAQ (reference sequence). The J segment lost 3 bases and the V segment lost 1 base, leaving 2 bases of the junction unmatched. Sequenced input: peripheral blood. The receptor was isolated from a human donor with active COVID-19. The donor label of this sample is uncertain. The chain uses TRBV7-9 and TRBJ2-7; TRBD2 matches at 14 bases. The DNA for the CDR3 is TGTGCCAGCAGCTTAGTTGGGACTAGCGGGAGCTACGAGCAGTACTTC. Protein: CASSLVGTSGSYEQYF.